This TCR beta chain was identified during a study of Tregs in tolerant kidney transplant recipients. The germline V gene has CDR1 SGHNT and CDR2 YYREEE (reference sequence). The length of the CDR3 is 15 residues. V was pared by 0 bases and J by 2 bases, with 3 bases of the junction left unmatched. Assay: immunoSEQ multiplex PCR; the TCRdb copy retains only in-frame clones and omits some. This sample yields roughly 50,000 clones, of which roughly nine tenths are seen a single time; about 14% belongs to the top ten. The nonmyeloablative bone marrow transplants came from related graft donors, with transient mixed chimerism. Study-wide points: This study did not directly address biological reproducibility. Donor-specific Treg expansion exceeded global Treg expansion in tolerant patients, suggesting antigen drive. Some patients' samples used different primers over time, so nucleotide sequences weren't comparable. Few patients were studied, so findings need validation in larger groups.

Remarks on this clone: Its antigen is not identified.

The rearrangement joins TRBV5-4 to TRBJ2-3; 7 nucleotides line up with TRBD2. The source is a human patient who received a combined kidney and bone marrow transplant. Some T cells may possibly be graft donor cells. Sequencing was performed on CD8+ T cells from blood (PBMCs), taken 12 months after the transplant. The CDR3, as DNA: TGTGCCAGCAGCTTGGAACTAGCGCTCACAGATACGCAGTATTTT. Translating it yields CASSLELALTDTQYF.